The source of this T cell receptor beta chain is a study of cytomegalovirus exposure and HLA in healthy donors (dated by TCRdb to 2016 to 2017). For context, the study as a whole: In an earlier analysis of roughly 500 of the donors, roughly 300 Gb of sequence data and 90 million to 130 million unique TCR beta sequences from 180 million or so T cells were reported. In addition to the first cohort of 500 to 850 subjects, a separate validation cohort of about 120 different subjects was used. Among the roughly 380 genotyped donors, around 81% belonged to the genetic ancestry cluster associated with self-reported Caucasian donors. A few DR-DQ haplotypes were treated as single units for association and clustering because of strong linkage in the cohort. Donor age, sex, ethnicity and CMV serostatus were compiled alongside the repertoire data. Typing coverage varied by locus: roughly 629-640 donors for A, B, C, DRB1 and DQB1; roughly 510 for DQA1; approximately 570 for DPA1; roughly 450 for DPB1. An early release covering 500 to 750 HLA-typed donors comprised about 300 gigabases of sequencing data and around 85 million unique TCR sequences. The study was designed to test whether signatures of past pathogen exposure could be identified by cataloging public T cell receptors. High-throughput TCR immunosequencing, statistical association of individual TCRs with disease status, and machine learning were combined to predict cytomegalovirus infection status. An earlier analysis of fewer than 750 of the donors used high-throughput TCR beta sequencing to judge whether each TCR beta V gene segment behaved as functional or pseudogenic. HLA typing included class I and class II loci at four-digit resolution. Using immunosequencing, the study profiled T cell repertoires from 550 to 750 subjects and related those repertoires to cytomegalovirus serostatus. Among almost 400 genotyped donors of the cohort, an average of 235,054 unique TCR beta nucleotide sequences were sequenced per donor, roughly 20% of them non-productive. Rather than drawing on any new phenotypic data, the later analysis identified candidate immune exposures from TCR beta sequences and the way those sequences occurred across donors. Genome-wide SNP genotypes for about 65% of the roughly 700 donors were used in a later genetic analysis, which treated that subset as a discovery cohort. All discovery cohort repertoires had been generated using a single sequencing platform. In a later analysis, previously published TCR beta repertoires from more than 500 donors were re-analyzed and high-resolution HLA genotyping was added so that TCR occurrence patterns could be studied. Findings and caveats that apply to the study as a whole: In a later analysis, the rate of TCR association differed among HLA loci, with DRB1 alleles having the most associated TCRs and HLA-C alleles having the fewest. Only TCR beta chains were sequenced in this cohort, and the absence of alpha or paired-chain data limited detectable features. The 87-base-pair reads could not distinguish some IMGT-functional V segments, including TRBV6-2 and TRBV6-3, so those segments were excluded. A further reported finding was that TCR beta sequences accurately predicted the HLA-A and HLA-B alleles for most subjects in the first cohort. According to a later genetic analysis, donors in an Asian-associated ancestry cluster had fewer N-insertions in productive TCRs than the approximately 670-donor mean. Most TCR sequences were observed very rarely across donors, whereas some public TCRs were present in many individuals. A cluster of highly shared sequence variants was judged likely to represent a technical artifact of the sequencing pipeline. Several of the top co-occurrence clusters appeared to be linked to parvovirus B19, influenza, CMV and Epstein-Barr virus, according to a later analysis. In an earlier analysis of around 600 of the donors, most TCR beta V segments were observed in productive rearrangements about 90% or about 30% of the time, broadly matching IMGT annotations. When HLA alleles, especially DR and DQ, strongly co-occurred, attributing TCR associations to individual alleles was difficult. The study listed 164 TCR beta chains as associated with cytomegalovirus. About 17 rarely observed V segments, including chromosome 9 orphons, were excluded from the earlier analysis of about 610 of the donors because counts were too low. Specific HLA alleles were associated with 18,000 or so TCR beta sequences at a false discovery rate of 0.05 in a later analysis. Three of the identified cytomegalovirus-associated TCR beta chains were confirmed in vitro to be specific for cytomegalovirus antigens. Linkage disequilibrium might explain the correlated functional status among segregating V segments, but an unknown experimental factor could not be excluded. According to a later analysis, most CMV-associated TCR beta chains appeared to be HLA-restricted, and the HLA associations seemed to be driven largely by CMV exposure. According to the authors, the approach could potentially be generalized to other disease states and immunological phenotypes. Because HLA typing was unavailable for some donors at each locus, only the typed subset was used in association tests. Presence/absence analyses assumed roughly uniform sequencing depth across donors, an assumption that may not hold. The classifier was reported to diagnose cytomegalovirus status with high specificity and sensitivity in both the original and validation cohorts. CMV serostatus was the only immune exposure information available for the cohort. A later analysis found that HLA-associated TCR beta chains were more clonally expanded and had lower generation probabilities than equally common non-associated chains. V-gene and J-gene trimming of TCR beta chains was associated with a missense DCLRE1C variant in a later genetic analysis, and the association was replicated in an independent cohort.

Turning to this clone: The antigen it recognizes is unknown. No base qualities exist here, and no much larger clone lies one base off it.

The cohort consisted of 600 to 700 healthy bone marrow donors. All cohort members were sampled while nominally healthy, although unrecorded immune exposures were likely present. The donor tested CMV seronegative and was one of the 352 seronegative cohort members. Every donor gave a peripheral blood sample, and the peripheral blood mononuclear cells from that sample were used for TCR beta sequencing. The Qiagen DNeasy Blood Extraction Kit was used to extract genomic DNA from the blood cell samples. The library came from the immunoSEQ multiplex PCR assay. The multiplex PCR relied on a mix of 60 forward primers for TCR Vbeta segments and 13 reverse primers for TCR Jbeta segments. The CDR3 region of rearranged TCR beta genes was amplified from genomic DNA with a multiplex PCR assay. Amplified TCR beta libraries were sequenced as 87-base-pair reads on the Illumina HiSeq System. Concerning the study's data processing: A later analysis tallied 70 million to 100 million unique TCR beta chains across the 666 repertoires, and approximately 12 million of those chains were shared by two or more donors. To remove PCR and sequencing errors, raw reads were error-corrected and collapsed into unique sequences using a nearest-neighbor algorithm that merged closely related sequences. CDR3 sequences were aligned to IMGT reference sequences to assign V, D and J gene segments. For a sequence to be retained, a match of at least six nucleotides was required to both a V gene segment and a J gene segment. A rearrangement was called productive if the CDR3 had no stop codons and remained in frame with V and J, and every other rearrangement was called non-productive. CDR3 was defined by IMGT convention, running from the second conserved V-encoded cysteine to the conserved J-encoded phenylalanine. In an earlier analysis of more than 550 of the donors, sequences lacking an unambiguous match to a single V gene segment were excluded. In an earlier analysis of several hundred of the donors, V segments were called functional above 56.7% productive rearrangements and were called segregating when the between-donor standard deviation exceeded 5%. A statistical classification framework was built for diagnosing cytomegalovirus status from the catalog of TCR beta chain sequences. In a later analysis, V and J genes were assigned by comparing TCR nucleotide sequences against IMGT/GENE-DB human TR gene sequences. A later analysis assigned CDR3 sequences and most-parsimonious VDJ recombination scenarios with the TCRdist pipeline. In a later analysis, each TCR beta chain was defined by its CDR3 amino acid sequence together with its V-gene family, and reads lacking a unique V-gene family were excluded. In a later analysis, several hundred highly shared, low-generation-probability nucleotide sequences were removed to address suspected cross-contamination and a sequencing artifact. A later analysis calculated a clonal expansion index for each public chain from normalized within-repertoire ranks of inferred template counts. A later analysis computed generation probabilities with a VDJ recombination model fitted to out-of-frame rearrangements, and checked the results against IGoR. A later analysis scored TCR-TCR, TCR-HLA and TCR-CMV co-occurrence with hypergeometric tests, applying a repertoire-size bias correction to TCR pairs. A later analysis estimated false discovery rates by permuting HLA or CMV assignments 20 times. In a later analysis, co-occurring TCRs were grouped with DBSCAN, and TCRdist sequence similarity was added when clustering was performed within HLA-allele-positive subsets. Repertoires with fewer than 30,000 or more than 120,000 public chains, plus five repertoires with anomalous nucleotide sharing, were excluded from co-occurrence clustering. The source is immuneACCESS, and TCRdb retained only in-frame sequences with V and J called. Part of the clones is not carried over; for the studies checked, unresolved V genes explain less than half of this, and the remainder is unexplained. V, J and clone size derive from that table, while D and trimming were established from the DNA sequence. The sample includes over 85,000 clones, with around four fifths observed a single time. About 2.5% of the sample belongs to the ten largest clones.

Compared with germline, V lacks 2 bases and J lacks 3 bases; bases without a gene match: 4. The CDR3 measures 14 amino acids from cysteine to phenylalanine. The DNA shown is the 42-base CDR3, in frame from base 1. The germline V gene yields MNHEY for CDR1 and SVGAGI for CDR2. This TCR was sampled from a man aged 35 to 55 in good health and CMV-seronegative. The chain is made from TRBV6-5 and TRBJ2-7, and 7 junctional nucleotides match TRBD1. Specimen: PBMCs. The CDR3 reads CASSYRGDSYEQYF. The base sequence is TGTGCCAGCAGTTACAGAGGGGACAGCTACGAGCAGTACTTC.